This T cell receptor beta chain appears in the sequencing data of a study of post-analysis software for immune sequencing data. Study-level background: Included among the disease courses, which were recorded for the cohort, were relapsing-remitting, secondary progressive and progressive-relapsing multiple sclerosis.

Study conclusions and caveats: Higher frequency in patients than in controls was seen for five TRBV segments, with TRBV5-6, TRBV5-1 and TRBV20-1 among them. By F measure, strong co-clustering occurred among samples prepared in the same batch. Significantly decreased normalized Chao1 diversity was recorded for multiple sclerosis patients relative to controls.

This clonotype was seen only a few times. Antigen unknown. Unique molecular identifiers were present in the TCR beta cDNA libraries. T cells numbering 1 to 10 million yielded a few hundred thousand cDNA molecules. TCRdb re-analysed the PCR reads in MiXCR, keeping a single row per CDR3 protein. Seen here are about 560,000 distinct CDR3 sequences, around 47% observed once, and the top ten hold around 1.7%. Trimming cost V 3 bases and J 5 bases; bases outside gene matches: 12. In germline, CDR1 is ENHRY, CDR2 SYGVKD. The CDR3 consists of 16 residues. Sequencing input: blood. The V gene is TRBV10-3, the J gene TRBJ2-5; 7 bases are shared with TRBD1. The clonotype originates from a girl aged 5 to 17 with multiple sclerosis. The CDR3 sequence: CAISDEPTGMEETQYF. DNA for the CDR3: TGTGCCATCAGTGATGAGCCGACAGGGATGGAGGAGACCCAGTACTTC.